This TCR beta chain was recorded in a study of T cells after posttransplantation cyclophosphamide. Study observations and caveats: Donor-recipient repertoire similarity was low at 1-2 months, rising over year one. Recipient CMV seropositivity and CMV reactivation strongly tracked TRB clonality.

The V end lost 5 bases, the J end lost 2 bases, and 12 bases lay between the germline ends. CDR1 and CDR2 (germline): MGHRA, YSYEKL. This CDR3 spans 14 amino acids. TCRdb's copy holds only in-frame clones and misses some; the assay was immunoSEQ multiplex PCR. Of 13,000 to 15,000 clones listed, roughly four fifths are singletons. On this clone: Its antigen is not known.

The genes are TRBV4-1 and TRBJ1-2; D may be TRBD1 (5 bases). Material for sequencing was memory CD4+ T cells sorted from PBMCs. The clonotype originates from a middle-aged man. Here the CDR3 DNA reads TGCGCCAGCAGCGTAGACAGATTAAACTATGGCTACACCTTC. This translates into CASSVDRLNYGYTF.